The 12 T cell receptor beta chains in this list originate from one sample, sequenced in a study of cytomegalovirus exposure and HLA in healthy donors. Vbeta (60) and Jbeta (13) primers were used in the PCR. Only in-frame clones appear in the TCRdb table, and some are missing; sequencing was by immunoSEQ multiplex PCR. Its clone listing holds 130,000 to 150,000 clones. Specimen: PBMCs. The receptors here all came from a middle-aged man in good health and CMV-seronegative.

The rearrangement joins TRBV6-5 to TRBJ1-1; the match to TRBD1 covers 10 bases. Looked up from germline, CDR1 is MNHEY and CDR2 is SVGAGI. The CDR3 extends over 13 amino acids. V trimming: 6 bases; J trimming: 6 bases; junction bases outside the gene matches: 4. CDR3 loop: CASRRQGAPEAFF. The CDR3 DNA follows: TGTGCCAGCAGGAGACAGGGGGCTCCTGAAGCTTTCTTT.

The CDR3 DNA sequence: TGTGCCAGCAGTGACCTAGCGGGTACATATACGCAGTATTTT. Residues: CASSDLAGTYTQYF. The chain uses TRBV6-4 and TRBJ2-3, with 8 nucleotides matching TRBD2. The CDR3 loop spans 14 amino acids. Per the germline V gene, CDR1 is MRHNA and CDR2 is SNTAGT. V lost 2 bases, J lost 7 bases, and 5 bases stayed unmatched.

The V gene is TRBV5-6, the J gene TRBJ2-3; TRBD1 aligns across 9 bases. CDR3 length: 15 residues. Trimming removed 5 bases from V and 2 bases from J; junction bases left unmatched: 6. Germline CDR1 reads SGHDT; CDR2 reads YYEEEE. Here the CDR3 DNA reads TGTGCCAGCAGACCCGACAGGGGGTTCACAGATACGCAGTATTTT. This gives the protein CASRPDRGFTDTQYF.

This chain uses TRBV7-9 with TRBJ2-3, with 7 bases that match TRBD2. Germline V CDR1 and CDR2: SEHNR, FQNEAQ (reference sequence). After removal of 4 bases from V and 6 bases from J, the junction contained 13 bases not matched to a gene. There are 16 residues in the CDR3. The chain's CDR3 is CASSSGLGKFADTQYF. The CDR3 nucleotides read TGTGCCAGCAGCTCAGGACTAGGGAAGTTTGCGGATACGCAGTATTTT.

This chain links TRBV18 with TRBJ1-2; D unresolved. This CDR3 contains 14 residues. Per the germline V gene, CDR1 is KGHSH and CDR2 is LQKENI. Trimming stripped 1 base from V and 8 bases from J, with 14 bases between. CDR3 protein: CASSPRTGVQGYTF. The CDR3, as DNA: TGTGCCAGCTCACCACGCACCGGGGTACAGGGCTACACCTTC.

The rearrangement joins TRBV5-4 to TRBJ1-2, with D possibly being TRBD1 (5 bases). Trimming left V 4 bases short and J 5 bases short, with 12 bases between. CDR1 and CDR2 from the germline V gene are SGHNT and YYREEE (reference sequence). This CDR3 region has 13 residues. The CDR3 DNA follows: TGTGCCAGCAGCGTTCGACAGCTATATGGCTACACCTTC. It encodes CASSVRQLYGYTF.

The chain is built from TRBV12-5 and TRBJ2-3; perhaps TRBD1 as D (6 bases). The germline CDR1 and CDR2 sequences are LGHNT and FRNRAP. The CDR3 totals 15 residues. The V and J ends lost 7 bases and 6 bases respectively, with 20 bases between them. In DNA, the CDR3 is TGTGCTAGTGCCCTAAGGGCAGGGGCCCCGGATACGCAGTATTTT. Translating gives CASALRAGAPDTQYF.

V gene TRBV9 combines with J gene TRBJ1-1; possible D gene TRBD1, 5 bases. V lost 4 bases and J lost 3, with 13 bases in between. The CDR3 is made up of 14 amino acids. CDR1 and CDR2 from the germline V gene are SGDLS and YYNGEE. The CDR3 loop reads CASSRGRSYTEAFF. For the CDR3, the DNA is TGTGCCAGCAGCAGGGGTAGAAGTTACACTGAAGCTTTCTTT.

In DNA, the CDR3 is TGTGCCAGCAGCTTGGGACAGGGGATTTCTGGAAACACCATATATTTT. Translating it yields CASSLGQGISGNTIYF. This chain connects TRBV5-4 to TRBJ1-3; 8 bases align to TRBD1. CDR3 length: 16 residues. Germline V lookup: CDR1 SGHNT, CDR2 YYREEE (reference sequence). V shed 0 bases and J 1 base; nucleotides not matched to a gene: 3.

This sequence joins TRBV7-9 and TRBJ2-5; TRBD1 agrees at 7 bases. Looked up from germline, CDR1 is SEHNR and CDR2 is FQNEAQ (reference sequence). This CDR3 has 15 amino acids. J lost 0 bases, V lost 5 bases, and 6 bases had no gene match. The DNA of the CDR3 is TGTGCCAGCAGCCCTCCCGGGACAGACCAAGAGACCCAGTACTTC. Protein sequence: CASSPPGTDQETQYF.

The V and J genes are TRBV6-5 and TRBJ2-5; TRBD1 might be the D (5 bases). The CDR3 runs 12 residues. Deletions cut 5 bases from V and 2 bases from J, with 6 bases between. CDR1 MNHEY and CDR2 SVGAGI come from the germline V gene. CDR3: CASSRTQETQYF. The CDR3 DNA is TGTGCCAGCAGTAGGACACAAGAGACCCAGTACTTC.

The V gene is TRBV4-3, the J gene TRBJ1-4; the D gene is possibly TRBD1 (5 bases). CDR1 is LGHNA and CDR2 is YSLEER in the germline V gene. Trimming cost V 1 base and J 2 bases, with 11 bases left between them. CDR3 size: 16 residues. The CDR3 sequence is CASSQGAGRTNEKLFF. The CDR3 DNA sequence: TGCGCCAGCAGCCAAGGGGCAGGGCGGACTAATGAAAAACTGTTTTTT.